The present T cell receptor (beta chain) was sequenced within a study of blood T cell repertoires in COVID-19. Study overall: Both acute and convalescent COVID-19 samples were obtained from the United States, Italy and Spain. From T cells, B-cell-depleted T cells, or PBMCs came the material, which was cDNA or gDNA.

Germline values: CDR1 SGDLS, CDR2 YYNGEE. V was pared by 4 bases and J by 2 bases, with 5 bases of the junction left unmatched. The CDR3 runs 14 residues. Source study methods: Amplifying reference gene primers gave estimates of nucleated cell counts. TCRdb's table, derived via immunoSEQ multiplex PCR, lists solely in-frame clones and lacks some. V and J calls plus clone size are reproduced from that table; the DNA served to infer D and trimming. Among around 210,000 clones listed, around four fifths were seen once. Patients from Seattle were sampled longitudinally, starting during active infection. The rearrangement links TRBV9 to TRBJ2-7; 8 nucleotides match TRBD1. This receptor was taken from a man between 60 and 75 years old with COVID-19, enrolled during active disease. Material: peripheral blood. CDR3 sequence: CASSPQQGAYEQYF. The CDR3 nucleotides read TGTGCCAGCAGCCCCCAACAGGGGGCCTACGAGCAGTACTTC.